Each of the 2 T cell receptor beta chains below was sequenced from the same sample in a study of metastatic and nonmetastatic thyroid tumors. Prior to thyroid surgery, none of the patients had received any treatment. TCRdb called clones again from the PCR reads with MiXCR. Of about 41,000 clones in the sample, around 10% are singletons; the top ten hold around 25%. Specimen: blood. The source of these receptors is a female donor with papillary thyroid cancer or a benign thyroid nodule (not recorded which). Some clones in this sample may be carry-over from other donors' samples.

This clone was recorded many times. Other nucleotide sequences from this sample produce the same CDR3. This chain uses TRBV28 with TRBJ1-5, with D unresolved. This CDR3 has 14 amino acids. Trimming shortened V by 3 bases and J by 0 bases, and 6 bases separated the two germline ends. Germline loops: CDR1 MDHEN, CDR2 SYDVKM. In DNA, the CDR3 is TGTGCCAGCAGTTTCGGGGATAGCAATCAGCCCCAGCATTTT. It encodes CASSFGDSNQPQHF. Supplemented by reference TRBV28 and TRBJ1-5, the full variable domain reads DVKVTQSSRYLVKRTGEKVFLECVQDMDHENMFWYRQDPGLGLRLIYFSYDVKMKEKGDIPEGYSVSREKKERFSLILESASTNQTSMYLCASSFGDSNQPQHFGDGTRLSIL.

This clone was found many times. This chain uses TRBV6-1 with TRBJ2-3; 13 bases are shared with TRBD2. CDR1 is MNHNS and CDR2 is SASEGT in the germline V gene. The junction had 2 bases not matched to a gene; V was cut back by 4 bases and J by 4 bases. The length of the CDR3 is 15 residues. The CDR3 protein is CASSGLAGGPDTQYF. CDR3 in DNA: TGTGCCAGCAGTGGACTAGCGGGAGGCCCAGATACGCAGTATTTT.